This paragraph covers one TCR beta chain sequence. Since a much larger clone is just one base distant, this may be a read error. The CDR3 runs to 15 residues. From germline, CDR1 is SGHVS and CDR2 FNYEAQ. V was pared by 2 bases and J by 6 bases, with 16 bases between. This sample was included in a study of T cells after yellow fever vaccination. A process of 5'RACE template switching, which added a universal primer site and UMIs, was used to make TCR cDNA. TCRdb passed the 5' RACE reads through MiXCR, listing each CDR3 protein once. Of about 26,000 distinct CDR3 sequences listed, 4% to 5% are singletons.

The sequence was obtained from a man younger than 35 who received the YFV17D yellow fever vaccine. This rearrangement joins TRBV7-6 to TRBJ1-1; a weak D match, TRBD1 (5 bases). The sequences come from PBMCs, either bulk or a sorted T-cell subset (CD4+, CD8+, memory, or dextramer-sorted; not recorded which), collected on the day of the yellow fever booster vaccination. DNA for the CDR3: TGTGCCAGCAGCTTATGGGCGGTGGTAGGGGCTGAAGCTTTCTTT. Amino acid sequence: CASSLWAVVGAEAFF.